The present T cell receptor (beta chain) was sequenced within a study of T cells after yellow fever vaccination. In this sample, this clonotype turned up many times. This CDR3 has 14 amino acids. V dropped 5 bases and J dropped 10 bases, with 18 bases sitting between them. Germline CDR1 SGHTA, CDR2 FQGNSA. For TCR, cDNA came from 5'RACE template switching, which added a universal primer site and UMIs. Via MiXCR, TCRdb re-called the 5' RACE reads, giving one row per CDR3 protein. The sample yields about 150,000 distinct CDR3 sequences, approximately 6.6% seen once. The sequence came from a young man who received the YFV17D yellow fever vaccine. The chain carries TRBV7-2 and TRBJ2-1; the D call may be TRBD1 or TRBD2 (5 bases each). The source was CD4+ T cells sorted from PBMCs, collected 10 days after the yellow fever booster vaccination. CDR3 sequence (DNA): TGTGCCAGCAGCCTTCTGGGGGAGAGTAGCGAGCAGTTCTTC. As protein: CASSLLGESSEQFF.